This T cell receptor beta chain comes out of a study of T cells in Graves' hyperthyroidism and ophthalmopathy. There were TCR beta CDR3 regions amplified from RNA transcripts. First-round RT-PCR of the TCR CDR3 relied on the HTBI primer set. TCRdb recomputed calls from the multiplex PCR reads with MiXCR, one row per CDR3 protein. There are around 560,000 distinct CDR3 sequences in the sample; about a sixth occur only once, and 15% to 20% lies in the top ten. V lost 4 bases, J lost 3 bases, and 5 bases stayed unmatched. The CDR3 sequence is 13 residues long. CDR1 is SQVTM, CDR2 ANQGSEA, per germline. A patient was excluded if there was uncontrolled infection, other autoimmune disease, pregnancy or lactation. Notes on this clonotype: A much larger clone differs by one base, so this may be a read error.

This chain connects TRBV29-1 to TRBJ1-1; 7 nucleotides match TRBD1. The source material was blood. The sequence was collected from a woman aged 18-35 years with Graves' hyperthyroidism. CDR3 amino acids: CSVGTGADTEAFF. The CDR3 coding sequence is TGCAGCGTTGGCACAGGGGCGGACACTGAAGCTTTCTTT.